The rows below give T cell receptor beta chains drawn from one sample of a study of CD8 T cells in Susac syndrome. TCRdb re-called the immunoSEQ multiplex PCR reads with MiXCR, one entry per CDR3 protein. This repertoire shows around 270,000 distinct CDR3 sequences, approximately 89% found once; its top ten account for 0.18%. What was sequenced was CD8+ T cells from PBMCs. Receptors originate from a human donor with multiple sclerosis. Both conserved end residues are part of each CDR3. The D gene is left open where the match is weak. The size entry is marked missing in some rows and otherwise reads once, few, many or a size class.

v_gene: TRBV18; d_gene: -; len: 16; j_gene: TRBJ1-6; abundance: -; CDR3nt: TGTGCCAGCTCACTTGGCCCAGGGGTCATAAATTCACCCCTCCACTTT; CDR3aa: CASSLGPGVINSPLHF
v_gene: TRBV7-9; d_gene: -; len: 12; j_gene: TRBJ2-7; abundance: -; CDR3nt: TGTGCCAGCAGCCCGGGCGTAAACGAGCAGTACTTC; CDR3aa: CASSPGVNEQYF
v_gene: TRBV19; d_gene: -; len: 15; j_gene: TRBJ2-7; abundance: -; CDR3nt: TGTGCCAGTAGTATATACCCGGTCCCCTCCTACGAGCAGTACTTC; CDR3aa: CASSIYPVPSYEQYF
v_gene: TRBV20-1; d_gene: TRBD2; len: 17; j_gene: TRBJ2-3; abundance: -; CDR3nt: TGCAGTGCTAGAGATATAGCGGGGGAATTGAGCACAGATACGCAGTATTTT; CDR3aa: CSARDIAGELSTDTQYF
v_gene: TRBV7-8; d_gene: -; len: 12; j_gene: TRBJ2-7; abundance: -; CDR3nt: TGTGCCAGCAGCTTAATGTCCTACGAGCAGTACTTC; CDR3aa: CASSLMSYEQYF
v_gene: TRBV29-1; d_gene: -; len: 12; j_gene: TRBJ2-1; abundance: -; CDR3nt: TGCAGCGTTGTGGTCAACTCGGGTGAGCAGTTCTTC; CDR3aa: CSVVVNSGEQFF
v_gene: TRBV5-6; d_gene: -; len: 14; j_gene: TRBJ1-1; abundance: -; CDR3nt: TGTGCCAGCAGCTTGGCGTCATCGGGGTTGGGAGCTTTCTTT; CDR3aa: CASSLASSGLGAFF
v_gene: TRBV28; d_gene: TRBD1; len: 18; j_gene: TRBJ2-3; abundance: -; CDR3nt: TGTGCCAGCAGTTCAACTTTCACAGGGGCCCTCAGCACAGATACGCAGTATTTT; CDR3aa: CASSSTFTGALSTDTQYF
v_gene: TRBV6-5; d_gene: -; len: 13; j_gene: TRBJ1-1; abundance: -; CDR3nt: TGTGCCAGTGAGGACGGCATGAACACTGAAGCTTTCTTT; CDR3aa: CASEDGMNTEAFF
v_gene: TRBV12-2; d_gene: -; len: 13; j_gene: TRBJ2-3; abundance: -; CDR3nt: TGTGCAAGTCGCTTAACGATCACAGATACGCAGTATTTT; CDR3aa: CASRLTITDTQYF
v_gene: TRBV20-1; d_gene: -; len: 14; j_gene: TRBJ1-6; abundance: -; CDR3nt: TGCAGTGCTAGGGTGGACACTCTTAATTCACCCCTCCACTTT; CDR3aa: CSARVDTLNSPLHF
v_gene: TRBV11-1; d_gene: -; len: 13; j_gene: TRBJ2-7; abundance: -; CDR3nt: TGTGCCAGCAGCCATACAGTAACCTACGAGCAGTACTTC; CDR3aa: CASSHTVTYEQYF
v_gene: TRBV6-4; d_gene: TRBD2; len: 15; j_gene: TRBJ2-7; abundance: few; CDR3nt: TGTGCCAGCAGTCACTCTACTAGCGCCCCGGGAGAGCAGTACTTC; CDR3aa: CASSHSTSAPGEQYF
v_gene: TRBV3-1; d_gene: -; len: 13; j_gene: TRBJ2-7; abundance: -; CDR3nt: TGTGCCAGCAGCCAAGTGGTCAGCTACGAGCAGTACTTC; CDR3aa: CASSQVVSYEQYF
v_gene: TRBV6-1; d_gene: TRBD1; len: 13; j_gene: TRBJ2-3; abundance: -; CDR3nt: TGTGCCTACTCCGGGACAGGGTCCGATACGCAGTATTTT; CDR3aa: CAYSGTGSDTQYF
v_gene: TRBV30; d_gene: -; len: 12; j_gene: TRBJ2-1; abundance: -; CDR3nt: TGTGCCTGGAGTATGTTAGGAAATGAGCAGTTCTTC; CDR3aa: CAWSMLGNEQFF
v_gene: TRBV7-3; d_gene: -; len: 14; j_gene: TRBJ2-3; abundance: -; CDR3nt: TGTGCCAGCAGCCCCGAGGTCAGCACAGATACGCAGTATTTT; CDR3aa: CASSPEVSTDTQYF
v_gene: TRBV7-2; d_gene: -; len: 15; j_gene: TRBJ1-1; abundance: once; CDR3nt: TGTGCCAGCAGCTCCCAACAGATTGTGAACACTGAAGCTTTCTTT; CDR3aa: CASSSQQIVNTEAFF
v_gene: TRBV19; d_gene: TRBD1; len: 14; j_gene: TRBJ1-6; abundance: -; CDR3nt: TGTGCCAGTAGCCCGACAGGGCCTAATTCACCCCTCCACTTT; CDR3aa: CASSPTGPNSPLHF
v_gene: TRBV11-2; d_gene: -; len: 16; j_gene: TRBJ2-5; abundance: -; CDR3nt: TGTGCCAGCAGCTTAGTCCGGGGCAGGGGACAAGAGACCCAGTACTTC; CDR3aa: CASSLVRGRGQETQYF
v_gene: TRBV6-5; d_gene: -; len: 13; j_gene: TRBJ2-3; abundance: few; CDR3nt: TGTGCCAGCAGTTACGGGGAGGAAGATACGCAGTATTTT; CDR3aa: CASSYGEEDTQYF
v_gene: TRBV23-1; d_gene: -; len: 12; j_gene: TRBJ2-7; abundance: once; CDR3nt: TGCGCCAGCACGGGGCACTCCTACGAGCAGTACTTC; CDR3aa: CASTGHSYEQYF
v_gene: TRBV29-1; d_gene: -; len: 12; j_gene: TRBJ2-7; abundance: -; CDR3nt: TGCAGCCCCCGGACGTTTTATGACGAGCAGTACTTC; CDR3aa: CSPRTFYDEQYF
v_gene: TRBV27; d_gene: TRBD2; len: 16; j_gene: TRBJ2-3; abundance: -; CDR3nt: TGTGCCAGCAGTCTAATAGCGGGAGTAGGCACAGATACGCAGTATTTT; CDR3aa: CASSLIAGVGTDTQYF
v_gene: TRBV9; d_gene: -; len: 11; j_gene: TRBJ2-3; abundance: few; CDR3nt: TGTGCCAGCAGCGACCGGGGTACGCAGTATTTT; CDR3aa: CASSDRGTQYF
v_gene: TRBV9; d_gene: -; len: 13; j_gene: TRBJ2-2; abundance: -; CDR3nt: TGTGCCAGCAGCCTCGAGGGGGGCGGGGAGCTGTTTTTT; CDR3aa: CASSLEGGGELFF
v_gene: TRBV11-1; d_gene: TRBD2; len: 14; j_gene: TRBJ2-7; abundance: -; CDR3nt: TGTGCCAGCAGCTACGTAGCGGGAGTCTACGAGCAGTACTTC; CDR3aa: CASSYVAGVYEQYF
v_gene: TRBV2; d_gene: TRBD1; len: 16; j_gene: TRBJ2-7; abundance: -; CDR3nt: TGTGCCAGCAGGATAACCCCCGGACAGGGGAGCTACGAGCAGTACTTC; CDR3aa: CASRITPGQGSYEQYF
v_gene: TRBV12-5; d_gene: -; len: 16; j_gene: TRBJ1-1; abundance: -; CDR3nt: TGTGCTAGTGGTTTGTTAATCGGACAGTCGGACACTGAAGCTTTCTTT; CDR3aa: CASGLLIGQSDTEAFF
v_gene: TRBV7-9; d_gene: TRBD2; len: 16; j_gene: TRBJ2-7; abundance: -; CDR3nt: TGTGCCAGCAGAGAACTGCCGGGGGGGCCGGACTACGAGCAGTACTTC; CDR3aa: CASRELPGGPDYEQYF
v_gene: TRBV28; d_gene: -; len: 14; j_gene: TRBJ1-5; abundance: -; CDR3nt: TGTGCCAGCAGCTACAAGGATAGCAATCAGCCCCAGCATTTT; CDR3aa: CASSYKDSNQPQHF
v_gene: TRBV30; d_gene: -; len: 12; j_gene: TRBJ2-2; abundance: -; CDR3nt: TGTGCCTGGAGTGTAGGGGCCGGGGAGCTGTTTTTT; CDR3aa: CAWSVGAGELFF
v_gene: TRBV9; d_gene: -; len: 14; j_gene: TRBJ2-1; abundance: -; CDR3nt: TGTGCCAGCAGCGTAGAGGGGGGGCCGCTTGAGCAGTTCTTC; CDR3aa: CASSVEGGPLEQFF
v_gene: TRBV7-9; d_gene: -; len: 17; j_gene: TRBJ1-4; abundance: -; CDR3nt: TGTGCCAGCAGCATATCCCCACCCAGGGCAACTAATGAAAAACTGTTTTTT; CDR3aa: CASSISPPRATNEKLFF
v_gene: TRBV5-5; d_gene: -; len: 15; j_gene: TRBJ2-1; abundance: -; CDR3nt: TGTGCCAGCAGCCCGGGTAGTAAATTGGCGAATGAGCAGTTCTTC; CDR3aa: CASSPGSKLANEQFF
v_gene: TRBV14; d_gene: -; len: 13; j_gene: TRBJ2-1; abundance: few; CDR3nt: TGTGCCAGCAGCCAAGGAGTATACAATGAGCAGTTCTTC; CDR3aa: CASSQGVYNEQFF
v_gene: TRBV14; d_gene: -; len: 14; j_gene: TRBJ1-4; abundance: -; CDR3nt: TGTGCCAGCAGCCAAGTTGGGGAGGGGGAAAAACTGTTTTTT; CDR3aa: CASSQVGEGEKLFF
v_gene: TRBV2; d_gene: -; len: 13; j_gene: TRBJ2-7; abundance: -; CDR3nt: TGTGCCAGCAGTGGACCTCCTACCTACGAGCAGTACTTC; CDR3aa: CASSGPPTYEQYF
v_gene: TRBV20-1; d_gene: -; len: 13; j_gene: TRBJ1-2; abundance: -; CDR3nt: TGCAGTGCTCCTCAGTGGACGTCTCGAGGCTACACCTTC; CDR3aa: CSAPQWTSRGYTF
v_gene: TRBV12-3/TRBV12-4; d_gene: -; len: 13; j_gene: TRBJ1-2; abundance: few; CDR3nt: TGTGCCAGCAGCGTCGGACGGACCTATGGTTACACCTTC; CDR3aa: CASSVGRTYGYTF
v_gene: TRBV6-2/TRBV6-3; d_gene: -; len: 17; j_gene: TRBJ1-1; abundance: once; CDR3nt: TGTGCCAGCAGTTACGATACTGGGACCCTCTACCCCGATGAAGCTTTCTTT; CDR3aa: CASSYDTGTLYPDEAFF
v_gene: TRBV6-4; d_gene: TRBD2; len: 15; j_gene: TRBJ2-1; abundance: few; CDR3nt: TGTGCCAGCAGCTTACTAGCGGGCTCCTACAATGAGCAGTTCTTC; CDR3aa: CASSLLAGSYNEQFF
v_gene: TRBV2; d_gene: -; len: 14; j_gene: TRBJ1-1; abundance: -; CDR3nt: TGTGCCAGCAGTGAAGCGAGAGGTTACACTGAAGCTTTCTTT; CDR3aa: CASSEARGYTEAFF
v_gene: TRBV4-3; d_gene: -; len: 15; j_gene: TRBJ2-7; abundance: -; CDR3nt: TGCGCCAGCAGCCAAGCACAGGAAAGCCCCTACGAGCAGTACTTC; CDR3aa: CASSQAQESPYEQYF
v_gene: TRBV27; d_gene: TRBD1; len: 13; j_gene: TRBJ1-1; abundance: once; CDR3nt: TGTGCCAGCAAAAAGGGGGCAGTCACTGAAGCTTTCTTT; CDR3aa: CASKKGAVTEAFF
v_gene: TRBV7-2; d_gene: TRBD2; len: 17; j_gene: TRBJ2-5; abundance: -; CDR3nt: TGTGCCAGCAGCTTTACGGGACTAGCGGCCACGAGTGAGACCCAGTACTTC; CDR3aa: CASSFTGLAATSETQYF
v_gene: TRBV7-9; d_gene: -; len: 15; j_gene: TRBJ2-6; abundance: -; CDR3nt: TGTGCCAGCAGCTTAGGAGGGACTGGGGCCAACGTCCTGACTTTC; CDR3aa: CASSLGGTGANVLTF
v_gene: TRBV20-1; d_gene: TRBD1; len: 13; j_gene: TRBJ1-2; abundance: -; CDR3nt: TGCAGTGCCCATAGGACAGGGCCCTATGGCTACACCTTC; CDR3aa: CSAHRTGPYGYTF
v_gene: TRBV20-1; d_gene: -; len: 14; j_gene: TRBJ2-7; abundance: -; CDR3nt: TGCAGTGCTAGAGATAGTACAGGGCGAGACGAGCAGTACTTC; CDR3aa: CSARDSTGRDEQYF
v_gene: TRBV20-1; d_gene: TRBD1; len: 15; j_gene: TRBJ2-7; abundance: -; CDR3nt: TGCAGTGCCCTCGGACAGGGGCCGACGACATACGAGCAGTACTTC; CDR3aa: CSALGQGPTTYEQYF
v_gene: TRBV27; d_gene: -; len: 13; j_gene: TRBJ2-7; abundance: -; CDR3nt: TGTGCCAGCAGTTTAAATCAGGAATACGAGCAGTACTTC; CDR3aa: CASSLNQEYEQYF
v_gene: TRBV20-1; d_gene: TRBD2; len: 14; j_gene: TRBJ2-7; abundance: -; CDR3nt: TGCAGTGCTAGAGGAGCGGGAGGTCCGGACGAGCAGTACTTC; CDR3aa: CSARGAGGPDEQYF